This T cell receptor beta chain was sequenced in a study of T-cell reconstitution after alpha-beta-depleted transplantation in children. Study outcomes and limitations: Expanded graft clones numbering several hundred reportedly gave rise to alpha-beta T cells about two months after transplant. One year after transplant, T-cell counts and diversity came mostly from newly produced T cells.

To note about this clonotype: Its specificity is unknown.

Germline trimming cut 4 bases from V and 5 bases from J; bases unmatched to any gene: 11. The CDR3 sequence is 16 residues long. Germline CDR1 reads SGHRS; CDR2 reads YFSETQ. A library of TCRbeta sequences, prepared with unique molecular identifiers, was generated. TCRdb itself ran the PCR reads through MiXCR, one entry per CDR3 protein. The sample has around 800,000 distinct CDR3 sequences, less than 20% seen once. The sample here was PBMCs, mostly from graft donor cells, taken 360 days after TCRalphabeta/CD19-depleted stem cell transplant. The source is a male patient between 10 and 17 years old who had a stem cell transplant for acute lymphoblastic leukemia, so the T cells may come from the graft donor. The rearrangement links TRBV5-1 to TRBJ2-1, with 8 bases fitting TRBD2. The CDR3 protein is CASSPGGPSGHNEQFF. CDR3 DNA: TGCGCCAGCAGCCCCGGAGGGCCTAGCGGGCACAATGAGCAGTTCTTC.